These T cell receptor beta chains were read from a single sample in a study of T cell responses to AZD1222 COVID-19 vaccine. Sequencing was performed with immunoSEQ multiplex PCR; in TCRdb, only in-frame clones are kept and a portion is missing. The sample has roughly 150,000 clones; over 85% are singletons. Material: peripheral blood, obtained on day 0 of AZD1222 vaccination. The receptors originated from an adult in good health. Both conserved end residues are part of each CDR3. A D gene is named only where the DNA matches it firmly. Clone sizes are given selectively: once, few, many, or a class where the clone is expanded.

length,J,D,size,V,CDR3,DNA
18,TRBJ2-1,TRBD2,.,TRBV3-1/TRBV3-2,CASSPPLAGPRDDNEQFF,TGTGCCAGCAGCCCCCCGCTAGCGGGGCCCAGAGACGACAATGAGCAGTTCTTC
16,TRBJ1-4,.,.,TRBV6-1,CASSEAPRDRNEKLFF,TGTGCCAGCAGTGAAGCCCCCCGGGACCGTAATGAAAAACTGTTTTTT
16,TRBJ1-5,.,.,TRBV19,CASIISAAREYQPQHF,TGTGCCAGTATTATATCAGCGGCTCGAGAGTATCAGCCCCAGCATTTT
12,TRBJ1-2,.,.,TRBV30,CAWSVGGPGYTF,TGTGCCTGGAGTGTTGGGGGGCCGGGCTACACCTTC
16,TRBJ1-1,.,.,TRBV4-3,CASSQEPDTTNTEAFF,TGCGCCAGCAGCCAAGAGCCAGACACAACGAACACTGAAGCTTTCTTT
17,TRBJ1-4,.,once,TRBV2,CASSKAGLLVVGEKLFF,TGTGCCAGCAGCAAGGCGGGACTCTTGGTGGTGGGTGAAAAACTGTTTTTT
14,TRBJ1-1,TRBD1,once,TRBV4-3,CASSQEQGATEAFF,TGCGCCAGCAGCCAGGAACAGGGGGCCACTGAAGCTTTCTTT
16,TRBJ1-2,TRBD1,.,TRBV10-3,CAINDAGQGPLYGYTF,TGTGCCATCAACGATGCGGGACAGGGCCCACTCTATGGCTACACCTTC
15,TRBJ1-1,TRBD1,once,TRBV15,CATSGRQGANTEAFF,TGTGCCACCAGCGGGAGACAGGGAGCGAACACTGAAGCTTTCTTT
14,TRBJ1-1,.,.,TRBV6-2/TRBV6-3,CASSSVRGGTEAFF,TGTGCCAGCAGTTCGGTCCGGGGGGGAACTGAAGCTTTCTTT
12,TRBJ1-2,.,.,TRBV6-4,CASSGGAYGYTF,TGTGCCAGCAGTGGCGGGGCCTATGGCTACACCTTC
14,TRBJ1-1,.,.,TRBV6-5,CASSSTGSTTEAFF,TGTGCCAGCAGTTCTACCGGGAGTACCACTGAAGCTTTCTTT
11,TRBJ2-7,TRBD1,.,TRBV2,CASSRDRTQYF,TGTGCCAGCAGCCGGGACAGAACGCAGTACTTC
17,TRBJ2-3,TRBD1,.,TRBV11-2,CASSFNTGTGGTDTQYF,TGTGCCAGCAGCTTTAATACCGGGACAGGGGGCACAGATACGCAGTATTTT
13,TRBJ2-4,.,.,TRBV7-9,CASSLKGGHIQYF,TGTGCCAGCAGCTTAAAAGGTGGGCACATTCAGTACTTC
15,TRBJ1-5,.,.,TRBV28,CASTSQPRGLGPQHF,TGTGCCAGCACCTCACAGCCACGGGGGCTAGGGCCCCAGCATTTT
13,TRBJ1-1,TRBD1,.,TRBV7-2,CASSTRTGGEAFF,TGTGCCAGCAGCACTCGGACAGGGGGCGAAGCTTTCTTT
13,TRBJ1-1,.,.,TRBV19,CASSGRHDTEAFF,TGTGCCAGTAGCGGGAGGCATGACACTGAAGCTTTCTTT
14,TRBJ2-4,.,.,TRBV18,CASSPAGGQNIQYF,TGTGCCAGCTCACCAGCTGGGGGACAAAACATTCAGTACTTC
13,TRBJ2-5,.,once,TRBV6-2/TRBV6-3,CASSTTPQETQYF,TGTGCCAGCAGTACCACGCCGCAAGAGACCCAGTACTTC
13,TRBJ1-5,.,.,TRBV24-1,CATSDGIVQPQHF,TGTGCCACCAGTGACGGTATTGTGCAGCCCCAGCATTTT
17,TRBJ2-1,.,.,TRBV3-1/TRBV3-2,CASSQASIAPVGNEQFF,TGTGCCAGCAGCCAAGCATCGATAGCGCCGGTGGGAAATGAGCAGTTCTTC
14,TRBJ1-2,TRBD1,.,TRBV25-1,CASRLGQGGFGYTF,TGTGCCAGCAGATTGGGACAGGGGGGGTTTGGCTACACCTTC
14,TRBJ1-2,.,.,TRBV5-4,CASSLKGVSYGYTF,TGTGCCAGCAGCTTGAAGGGAGTTTCCTATGGCTACACCTTC
14,TRBJ2-5,TRBD1,once,TRBV28,CASRDRGQAETQYF,TGTGCCAGCAGGGACAGGGGGCAAGCGGAGACCCAGTACTTC
14,TRBJ2-5,.,.,TRBV3-1/TRBV3-2,CASSQELVGETQYF,TGTGCCAGCAGCCAAGAGCTGGTTGGAGAGACCCAGTACTTC
14,TRBJ1-2,.,.,TRBV19,CASSFTGTLSGYTF,TGTGCCAGTAGTTTCACAGGGACCTTGAGTGGCTACACCTTC
14,TRBJ2-5,.,.,TRBV19,CASSMRQHQETQYF,TGTGCCAGTAGTATGCGACAGCACCAAGAGACCCAGTACTTC
13,TRBJ2-7,TRBD1,.,TRBV11-3,CASSFRTGFEQYF,TGTGCCAGCAGCTTCCGGACAGGCTTTGAGCAGTACTTC
14,TRBJ1-5,.,once,TRBV15,CATSRDFTYQPQHF,TGTGCCACCAGCAGGGACTTTACTTATCAGCCCCAGCATTTT
14,TRBJ1-1,.,.,TRBV11-3,CASSSQGPNTEAFF,TGTGCCAGCAGCTCTCAGGGGCCGAACACTGAAGCTTTCTTT
17,TRBJ2-5,.,.,TRBV5-1,CASSLFGGASAEETQYF,TGCGCCAGCAGCTTGTTTGGAGGGGCGTCTGCCGAAGAGACCCAGTACTTC
15,TRBJ2-7,.,.,TRBV21-1,CASSKGGPTFYEQYF,TGTGCCAGCAGCAAAGGGGGACCTACGTTTTACGAGCAGTACTTC
12,TRBJ1-2,.,.,TRBV12-3/TRBV12-4,CASSPGVGGYTF,TGTGCCAGCAGTCCAGGGGTCGGAGGCTACACCTTC
14,TRBJ1-1,.,.,TRBV10-3,CAIRREGTNTEAFF,TGTGCCATCAGGAGGGAGGGGACGAACACTGAAGCTTTCTTT
13,TRBJ1-1,.,.,TRBV7-9,CASSLARATEAFF,TGTGCCAGCAGCTTAGCCAGGGCCACTGAAGCTTTCTTT
16,TRBJ1-4,.,.,TRBV6-1,CASSERVPATNEKLFF,TGTGCCAGCAGTGAACGCGTACCCGCAACTAATGAAAAACTGTTTTTT
13,TRBJ2-7,.,.,TRBV19,CASSIGAVYEQYF,TGTGCCAGTAGTATAGGAGCGGTCTACGAGCAGTACTTC